This TCR beta chain was identified during a study of shared clonotypes between healthy human individuals. Trimming pared 2 bases from V and 3 bases from J, leaving 8 bases between. Looked up from germline, CDR1 is SEHNR and CDR2 is FQNEAQ (reference sequence). The CDR3 consists of 14 residues. Naive CD8 cells lacked CD45RO and underwent positive selection for CCR7, leaving out terminally differentiated effector memory CD45RA+ cells. Investigators spread the genomic DNA of each subset evenly over several immunoSEQ plates. The method was immunoSEQ multiplex PCR; TCRdb's version includes in-frame clones alone and lacks a portion of them. The sample includes about 680,000 clones, 92% seen only once; the top ten take about a quarter.

The source is a man younger than 45 in good health. The sequenced sample was naive CD8+ T cells sorted from blood. This chain joins TRBV7-9 and TRBJ1-5, with D unclear. This CDR3 is CASSLPGLNQPQHF. CDR3 nucleotides: TGTGCCAGCAGCTTACCGGGTCTCAATCAGCCCCAGCATTTT.